This T cell receptor beta chain was documented in a study of yellow fever vaccine responses in identical twins. General observations from the study: Twin vaccine T cell responses reportedly seemed partly convergent, partly personalized.

This clonotype is a singleton in its sample. Its antigen remains unidentified. Using its own MiXCR run on the RT-PCR reads, TCRdb lists one record per CDR3 protein. The data contain thousands of distinct CDR3 sequences, 65% to 85% of them singletons. CDR3 length: 13 amino acids. Trimming shortened V by 7 bases and J by 5 bases, and 11 bases separated the two germline ends. Germline loops: CDR1 KGHDR, CDR2 SFDVKD. The sample here was T cells from blood (PBMCs), unsorted or a sorted subset (not recorded which), taken before or after yellow fever vaccination (not recorded which). The rearrangement links TRBV24-1 to TRBJ1-5; D is perhaps TRBD1 (5 bases). This TCR was recovered from a woman aged 18-35 years who received the yellow fever vaccine. This CDR3 is CATSRGAYQPQHF. In DNA, the CDR3 is TGTGCCACCAGCAGAGGGGCATATCAGCCCCAGCATTTT.